What follows are 13 T cell receptor beta chains derived from one specimen sequenced in a study of blood T cell repertoires in COVID-19. Profiled with immunoSEQ multiplex PCR; TCRdb holds only in-frame clones, not every one. The sample carries around 140,000 clones, 85% to 90% recorded once. Sequenced sample: PBMCs or T cells enriched from blood (not recorded which). These receptors were obtained from a man in his 60s who had recovered from COVID-19.

The V and J genes are TRBV5-1 and TRBJ2-1; 8 nucleotides agree with TRBD1. The V and J ends lost 0 bases and 4 bases, in that order; junction bases with no gene match: 6. Germline V gene data show CDR1 as SGHRS and CDR2 as YFSETQ. The CDR3 length is 16 residues. The CDR3 protein is CASSLAGQGAYNEQFF. CDR3 DNA: TGCGCCAGCAGCTTGGCCGGTCAGGGGGCGTACAATGAGCAGTTCTTC.

This rearrangement joins TRBV6-2 or TRBV6-3 to TRBJ1-2, with D perhaps matching TRBD1 (6 bases). This CDR3 has 15 amino acids. With 6 bases removed from V and 1 base from J, the gap between germline ends came to 15 bases. Germline values: CDR1 MNHEY, CDR2 SVGEGT. The CDR3 is CASSSTGIRNYGYTF. The CDR3 DNA reads as TGTGCCAGCAGCAGTACAGGGATCCGTAACTATGGCTACACCTTC.

This sequence joins TRBV19 and TRBJ1-2; D possibly corresponds to TRBD1 (5 bases). The CDR3 covers 16 residues. Germline CDR1 and CDR2: LNHDA and SQIVND (reference sequence). Trimming cost V 3 bases and J 1 base, with 15 bases left between them. The CDR3 nucleotides read TGTGCCAGTAGTATGAGGCAGGGCTCTTATAACTATGGCTACACCTTC. This translates into CASSMRQGSYNYGYTF.

This sequence joins TRBV19 and TRBJ1-6; 7 bases fit TRBD1. The CDR3 is made up of 13 amino acids. Germline V lookup: CDR1 LNHDA, CDR2 SQIVND (reference sequence). Trimming at V came to 7 bases and at J to 10 bases, leaving 7 bases not matched to a gene. The CDR3 bases are TGTGCCAGTAACCAGGACAGGAGCTCACCCCTCCACTTT. Translating gives CASNQDRSSPLHF.

V gene TRBV28 combines with J gene TRBJ1-1; 7 bases align to TRBD1. The CDR3 totals 14 residues. CDR1 and CDR2 (germline): MDHEN, SYDVKM. V shed 6 bases and J 7 bases; nucleotides not matched to a gene: 11. As DNA, the CDR3 is TGTGCCAGCAGCCAACAGGGGATGATGCATGAAGCTTTCTTT. The encoded protein is CASSQQGMMHEAFF.

This clone showed up just once. This rearrangement joins TRBV6-2 or TRBV6-3 to TRBJ1-2; 7 bases match TRBD1. The V gene end was trimmed by 6 bases and the J gene end by 5 bases; junction bases not matched to a gene: 12. Looked up from germline, CDR1 is MNHEY and CDR2 is SVGEGT. CDR3 length equals 15 residues. The CDR3 loop reads CASSEPGQATYGYTF. The CDR3 DNA is TGTGCCAGCAGCGAGCCTGGACAGGCAACGTATGGCTACACCTTC.

This chain links TRBV6-5 with TRBJ1-4; 10 bases agree with TRBD1. Germline CDR1 is MNHEY and CDR2 is SVGAGI. V lost 5 bases to trimming and J lost 5 bases; unmatched junction nucleotides: 5. This CDR3 spans 15 amino acids. The CDR3 region has the DNA TGTGCCAGCAGTACCCAGACAGGGGGCAATGAAAAACTGTTTTTT. As protein: CASSTQTGGNEKLFF.

The chain has TRBV7-6 and TRBJ2-5; TRBD2 agrees at 9 bases. This CDR3 has 15 residues. Germline assignment: CDR1 SGHVS and CDR2 FNYEAQ. V gave up 5 bases and J gave up 2 bases; unmatched junction bases: 6. As DNA, the CDR3 is TGTGCCAGCAGCGCCCTAGCGGGGTTTCAAGAGACCCAGTACTTC. Its protein is CASSALAGFQETQYF.

The chain employs TRBV27 and TRBJ2-7, with 9 bases matching TRBD2. Germline V gene data show CDR1 as MNHEY and CDR2 as SMNVEV (reference sequence). This CDR3 has 16 residues. J was trimmed by 3 bases and V by 4 bases; bases with no gene match: 10. CDR3 in amino acids: CASSSLAGEMSYEQYF. The DNA for the CDR3 is TGTGCCAGCAGTTCTTTAGCGGGAGAAATGAGCTACGAGCAGTACTTC.

The gene calls are TRBV7-9 and TRBJ1-1; a possible D gene is TRBD1 (6 bases). V was pared by 0 bases and J by 2 bases, with 10 bases between. CDR3 length equals 15 residues. The germline CDR1 and CDR2 sequences are SEHNR and FQNEAQ (reference sequence). The CDR3 spells CASSLARTVNTEAFF. The CDR3, as DNA: TGTGCCAGCAGCTTAGCGAGGACAGTCAACACTGAAGCTTTCTTT.

The V call is TRBV2, the J call TRBJ1-1; TRBD1 matches at 8 bases. With V trimmed by 3 bases and J by 12 bases, 6 bases remained unmatched. CDR1 and CDR2 (germline): SNHLY, FYNNEI. The CDR3 spans 12 residues. CDR3 sequence: CASSDRGPKTFF. The CDR3 region has the DNA TGTGCCAGCAGTGACAGGGGGCCGAAAACTTTCTTT.

The chain combines TRBV24-1 with TRBJ1-2; D is ambiguous. This CDR3 has 14 amino acids. Germline V gene data show CDR1 as KGHDR and CDR2 as SFDVKD. V gave up 10 bases and J gave up 7 bases, with 21 bases separating them. CDR3 amino acids: CATSFGPNSSGYTF. The CDR3 DNA reads as TGTGCCACGTCTTTTGGGCCCAACAGTAGTGGCTACACCTTC.

The genes are TRBV19 and TRBJ2-5; 9 bases align to TRBD2. Germline trimming cut 7 bases from V and 5 bases from J; bases unmatched to any gene: 14. CDR1 and CDR2 (germline): LNHDA, SQIVND (reference sequence). The CDR3 spans 16 residues. In DNA form, the CDR3 reads TGTGCCAGTACCCGAGTTGCGGGAGGGCCAGGCGAGACCCAGTACTTC. As protein: CASTRVAGGPGETQYF. Complete variable domain (other parts from reference TRBV19 and TRBJ2-5): DGGITQSPKYLFRKEGQNVTLSCEQNLNHDAMYWYRQDPGQGLRLIYYSQIVNDFQKGDIAEGYSVSREKKESFPLTVTSAQKNPTAFYLCASTRVAGGPGETQYFGPGTRLLVL.